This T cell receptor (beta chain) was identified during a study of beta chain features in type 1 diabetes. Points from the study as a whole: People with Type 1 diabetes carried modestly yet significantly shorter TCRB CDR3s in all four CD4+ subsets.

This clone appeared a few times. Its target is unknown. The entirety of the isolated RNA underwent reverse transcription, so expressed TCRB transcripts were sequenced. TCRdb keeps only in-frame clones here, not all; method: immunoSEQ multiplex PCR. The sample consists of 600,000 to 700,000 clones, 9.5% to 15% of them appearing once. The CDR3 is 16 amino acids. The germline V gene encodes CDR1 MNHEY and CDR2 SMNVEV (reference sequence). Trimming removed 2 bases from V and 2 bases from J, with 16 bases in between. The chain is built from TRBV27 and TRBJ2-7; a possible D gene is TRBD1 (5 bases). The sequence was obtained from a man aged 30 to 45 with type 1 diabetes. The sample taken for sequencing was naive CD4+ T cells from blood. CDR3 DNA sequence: TGTGCCAGCAGTTTAACCGCCCACCAGGGTCCCTACGAGCAGTACTTC. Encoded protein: CASSLTAHQGPYEQYF.